These 30 T cell receptor beta chains originate from one sample sequenced in a study of CD8 T cells in ankylosing spondylitis. Notes on the study in general: Made up of eight highly homologous variants, a TCR beta motif appeared characteristic of ankylosing spondylitis blood.

These receptors have no known antigen. TCRdb reprocessed the 5' RACE reads with MiXCR, giving one entry per CDR3 protein. The sample yields some 840,000 distinct CDR3 sequences, 12% seen once. Sequencing input: blood, either unsorted or a sorted T cell fraction (not recorded which). These receptors were obtained from a male donor with ankylosing spondylitis.

This chain uses TRBV7-2 with TRBJ1-1, with 7 bases aligning to TRBD1. This CDR3 has 13 amino acids. CDR1 SGHTA and CDR2 FQGNSA come from the germline V gene. Trimming removed 5 bases from V and 7 bases from J; junction bases left unmatched: 7. The CDR3 reads CASSPGTESEAFF. The CDR3 nucleotides are TGTGCCAGCAGCCCCGGGACAGAGAGTGAAGCTTTCTTT.

This clonotype was counted many times. The junction departs from the called germline gene at one end, perhaps through a read error. This chain joins TRBV10-3 and TRBJ2-1, with TRBD1 identical over 8 bases. Germline values: CDR1 ENHRY, CDR2 SYGVKD. This CDR3 spans 13 amino acids. The CDR3 DNA is TGTGCCATCAGTGACACGGGACAGGTCCGAGCGATATTC. The encoded protein is CAISDTGQVRAIF.

This clonotype was recorded a few times. The chain recombines TRBV5-1 with TRBJ1-6; possibly TRBD1 for D (6 bases). CDR3 length equals 13 residues. Germline V gives CDR1 SGHRS, CDR2 YFSETQ. The V and J ends lost 3 bases and 8 bases respectively, with 9 bases between them. The CDR3 loop reads CASSWNRDSPLHF. In DNA form, the CDR3 reads TGCGCCAGCAGCTGGAACAGGGATTCACCCCTCCACTTT.

This chain links TRBV27 with TRBJ1-3; D is unclear. CDR1 and CDR2 (germline): MNHEY, SMNVEV (reference sequence). The CDR3 sequence is 14 residues long. Trimming shortened V by 1 base and J by 3 bases, and 7 bases separated the two germline ends. The CDR3 spells CASSLLPRGNTIYF. The CDR3 nucleotides read TGTGCCAGCAGTTTATTACCCCGTGGAAACACCATATATTTT.

CDR3 sequence: CSATQGGGLWDTQYF. The CDR3 DNA follows: TGCAGTGCAACTCAGGGGGGGGGATTGTGGGATACGCAGTATTTT. The chain couples TRBV20-1 to TRBJ2-3; D may match TRBD1 or TRBD2 (7 bases each). Trimming shortened V by 6 bases and J by 6 bases, and 22 bases separated the two germline ends. The V gene's germline CDR1 is DFQATT and CDR2 SNEGSKA (reference sequence). The CDR3 length is 15 residues.

Written as DNA, the CDR3 is TGCAGTGTTTGGACAGCTGCTAGCACAGATACGCAGTATTTT. The encoded protein is CSVWTAASTDTQYF. This chain links TRBV20-1 with TRBJ2-3, with a weak D call TRBD1 (6 bases). The V gene lost 7 bases and the J gene lost 0 bases, with 14 bases spanning the gap. The CDR3 is 14 residues long. In germline, CDR1 is DFQATT, CDR2 SNEGSKA (reference sequence).

This clonotype occurred a few times. CDR3 in amino acids: CASRGASGSLTYEQYF. CDR3 in DNA: TGTGCCAGCAGGGGAGCTAGCGGGAGTCTTACCTACGAGCAGTACTTC. The genes are TRBV7-9 and TRBJ2-7, with 10 bases matching TRBD2. Trimming at V came to 6 bases and at J to 2 bases, leaving 10 bases not matched to a gene. This CDR3 is built from 16 residues. Germline V gene lookup returns CDR1 SEHNR and CDR2 FQNEAQ (reference sequence).

The chain recombines TRBV5-1 with TRBJ2-7; D may be TRBD2 (6 bases). Germline CDR1 SGHRS, CDR2 YFSETQ. The V and J ends lost 3 bases and 4 bases respectively, with 14 bases between them. This CDR3 region has 14 residues. CDR3 nucleotides: TGCGCCAGCAGCTCGTCGGGACTCGGGTACGAGCAGTACTTC. As protein: CASSSSGLGYEQYF.

The chain links TRBV4-3 to TRBJ1-2; no definite D call. V lost 4 bases to trimming and J lost 0 bases, with 6 bases between them. This CDR3 region has 13 residues. CDR1 is LGHNA and CDR2 is YSLEER in the germline V gene. CDR3: CASSRRANYGYTF. Here the CDR3 DNA reads TGCGCCAGCAGCCGGAGAGCTAACTATGGCTACACCTTC.

This chain links TRBV6-5 with TRBJ1-2, with a tentative D call TRBD1 (6 bases). V lost 2 bases to trimming and J lost 5 bases, with 15 bases between them. The CDR3 consists of 15 residues. CDR1 and CDR2 (germline): MNHEY, SVGAGI. CDR3 nucleotide sequence: TGTGCCAGCAGTTACAATTTAGGGGGGGCGTATGGCTACACCTTC. This codes for CASSYNLGGAYGYTF.

This clonotype has only a few counts. The V and J genes are TRBV12-3 or TRBV12-4 and TRBJ2-1; 8 nucleotides agree with TRBD1. CDR3 size: 15 residues. Unmatched junction bases numbered 7, after V lost 6 bases and J lost 3 bases. The CDR3 protein is CASSRRGQGYNEQFF. In nucleotides, the CDR3 is TGTGCCAGCAGCCGCCGAGGACAGGGCTACAATGAGCAGTTCTTC.

This clonotype has ten or more counts. The chain couples TRBV5-6 to TRBJ2-1, with D possibly being TRBD1 (5 bases). Germline assignment: CDR1 SGHDT and CDR2 YYEEEE. This CDR3 has 15 residues. Deletions cut 4 bases from V and 5 bases from J, with 16 bases between. The CDR3 protein is CASSQGVGWDNEQFF. The CDR3 nucleotides read TGTGCCAGCAGCCAAGGGGTGGGTTGGGACAATGAGCAGTTCTTC.

This clonotype was observed a handful of times. V gene TRBV5-4 combines with J gene TRBJ2-1, with TRBD1 identical over 8 bases. V shed 4 bases and J 9 bases; nucleotides not matched to a gene: 6. In germline, CDR1 is SGHNT, CDR2 YYREEE (reference sequence). This CDR3 region has 13 residues. CDR3 coding DNA: TGTGCCAGCAGCGTCCAGGGGGCAGGTGAGCAGTTCTTC. As protein: CASSVQGAGEQFF.

There are many counts of this clonotype. The chain uses TRBV28 and TRBJ2-5; no clear D gene. V lost 3 bases and J 5 bases, leaving 22 bases between the germline ends. The germline V gene encodes CDR1 MDHEN and CDR2 SYDVKM. The CDR3 spans 17 residues. CDR3 sequence reads: CASSFYPPKRPRETQYF. CDR3 sequence (DNA): TGTGCCAGCAGTTTTTACCCCCCCAAGCGACCACGGGAGACCCAGTACTTC. Supplemented by reference TRBV28 and TRBJ2-5, the full variable domain reads DVKVTQSSRYLVKRTGEKVFLECVQDMDHENMFWYRQDPGLGLRLIYFSYDVKMKEKGDIPEGYSVSREKKERFSLILESASTNQTSMYLCASSFYPPKRPRETQYFGPGTRLLVL.

The sample holds many counts of this clonotype. The chain employs TRBV12-3 or TRBV12-4 and TRBJ2-6; D gene unclear. CDR3 size: 14 residues. The V and J ends lost 4 bases and 0 bases respectively, with 4 bases between them. CDR3 sequence reads: CASSWSSGANVLTF. DNA of the CDR3: TGTGCCAGCAGTTGGTCCTCTGGGGCCAACGTCCTGACTTTC.

This clonotype was recorded a few times. This sequence joins TRBV7-9 and TRBJ2-5, with unresolved D. Germline V lookup: CDR1 SEHNR, CDR2 FQNEAQ (reference sequence). V was pared by 5 bases and J by 2 bases, with 12 bases between. CDR3 length equals 14 residues. In DNA form, the CDR3 reads TGTGCCAGCAGCGACCGGGCTATACAAGAGACCCAGTACTTC. This codes for CASSDRAIQETQYF.

CDR3 nucleotide sequence: TGTGCCATCAGATCCACAGGGTTAGAGACCCAGTACTTC. Protein product: CAIRSTGLETQYF. V is TRBV10-3 and J is TRBJ2-5, with a possible D match to TRBD1 (6 bases). V shed 6 bases and J shed 4 bases, with 12 bases lying between them. The germline V gene has CDR1 ENHRY and CDR2 SYGVKD. The CDR3 spans 13 residues.

This clonotype was counted a few times. V usage is TRBV6-2 or TRBV6-3 and J usage is TRBJ1-2; perhaps TRBD1 as D (6 bases). Per germline, CDR1 MNHEY and CDR2 SVGEGT. This CDR3 has 14 amino acids. V shed 8 bases and J shed 8 bases, with 21 bases lying between them. The CDR3 DNA follows: TGTGCCAGCGGACAGACCGACAGCCCGGCGGGCTACACCTTC. It yields the protein CASGQTDSPAGYTF.

This clonotype has a count of ten or more. The chain combines TRBV20-1 with TRBJ1-5; TRBD1 aligns across 8 bases. V shed 0 bases and J 5 bases; nucleotides not matched to a gene: 6. CDR3 length equals 15 residues. The V gene's germline CDR1 is DFQATT and CDR2 SNEGSKA (reference sequence). CDR3 protein: CSARDLAGGHQPQHF. The CDR3 DNA reads as TGCAGTGCTAGAGATTTAGCAGGGGGCCATCAGCCCCAGCATTTT.

This clonotype has ten or more counts. The chain links TRBV12-3 or TRBV12-4 to TRBJ2-6; D possibly corresponds to TRBD2 (5 bases). V was trimmed by 5 bases and J by 2 bases, leaving 16 bases between them. CDR3 length: 17 residues. In DNA form, the CDR3 reads TGTGCCAGCAGTCCTCCCGGCGGGTTGACTGGGGCCAACGTCCTGACTTTC. Translated, it gives CASSPPGGLTGANVLTF.

The gene calls are TRBV12-3 or TRBV12-4 and TRBJ2-1; D gene ambiguous. This CDR3 is 13 amino acids long. V lost 3 bases and J 5 bases, leaving 8 bases between the germline ends. CDR3 loop: CASSFAHHNEQFF. CDR3 nucleotides: TGTGCCAGCAGTTTCGCCCACCACAATGAGCAGTTCTTC.

This clonotype was counted many times. The rearrangement uses TRBV12-3 or TRBV12-4 and TRBJ1-1; D remains ambiguous. The CDR3 runs to 12 residues. Trimming pared 6 bases from V and 4 bases from J, leaving 9 bases between. The CDR3 loop reads CASSLLTTEAFF. CDR3 coding DNA: TGTGCCAGCAGCCTCTTGACCACTGAAGCTTTCTTT.

Only a few counts were recorded for this clonotype. The chain employs TRBV20-1 and TRBJ2-2; tentative D call: TRBD1 (6 bases). The germline V gene has CDR1 DFQATT and CDR2 SNEGSKA (reference sequence). The CDR3 contains 13 residues. Between the trimmed V and J ends, which lost 5 bases and 6 bases, there was a span of 13 bases. CDR3 region: CSAEDRTAGELFF. The CDR3 DNA is TGCAGTGCTGAAGACAGGACGGCCGGGGAGCTGTTTTTT.

This clonotype was found a few times. The chain employs TRBV29-1 and TRBJ2-7; D tentatively fits TRBD1 or TRBD2 (6 bases each). CDR3 length: 15 amino acids. V was trimmed by 6 bases and J by 4 bases, leaving 22 bases between them. Per germline, CDR1 SQVTM and CDR2 ANQGSEA. This CDR3 is CSVAIGGHAPYEQYF. CDR3 bases: TGCAGCGTCGCTATCGGGGGACATGCCCCTTACGAGCAGTACTTC.

This clonotype has at least ten counts. The chain is built from TRBV7-9 and TRBJ2-3, with D maybe TRBD1 (5 bases). Trimming stripped 5 bases from V and 0 bases from J, with 12 bases between. The germline V gene has CDR1 SEHNR and CDR2 FQNEAQ (reference sequence). This CDR3 spans 15 amino acids. The CDR3 region is CASSANRYSTDTQYF. For the CDR3, the DNA is TGTGCCAGCAGCGCAAACAGGTACAGCACAGATACGCAGTATTTT.

This clonotype was detected a few times. The CDR3 region has the DNA TGTGCCAGCAGTCGGGGTGGGGCAGGGGGTACTGAAGCTTTCTTT. Its translation: CASSRGGAGGTEAFF. This chain joins TRBV6-1 and TRBJ1-1; 7 nucleotides match TRBD1. With 5 bases clipped from V and 5 bases from J, the junction kept 11 bases outside the gene matches. The CDR3 contains 15 residues. Germline lookup yields CDR1 MNHNS and CDR2 SASEGT.

This clonotype occurred a few times. The rearrangement uses TRBV20-1 and TRBJ1-4; 7 bases fit TRBD1. The V segment lost 2 bases and the J segment 8 bases; nucleotides outside the gene matches: 5. Germline CDR1 DFQATT, CDR2 SNEGSKA (reference sequence). The CDR3 extends over 13 amino acids. CDR3 sequence (DNA): TGCAGTGCTAGAAAGGGGGCTCGGGAAAAACTGTTTTTT. It is translated as CSARKGAREKLFF.

This clonotype was observed a few times. This sequence joins TRBV5-1 and TRBJ2-1, with D possibly TRBD1 on 6 matching bases. The CDR3 runs to 15 residues. Germline V gene sequence: CDR1 SGHRS, CDR2 YFSETQ. V lost 5 bases and J lost 9, with 21 bases in between. CDR3 in DNA: TGCGCCAGCAGTTTAACAGGGTTCGCCAGCGTTGAGCAGTTCTTC. It specifies CASSLTGFASVEQFF.

This clonotype was found a few times. One end of the junction is discordant with germline, which a read error may explain. The chain has TRBV5-7 and TRBJ2-5; no definite D call. TRBV5-7 is flagged as an ORF with uncertain function. This CDR3 comprises 8 residues. The DNA for the CDR3 is TGTGCCAGCAGCCGTCGTGGATTC. Translating gives CASSRRGF.

This clonotype was observed a few times. The chain recombines TRBV7-2 with TRBJ2-7, with a tentative D call TRBD2 (5 bases). CDR1 is SGHTA and CDR2 is FQGNSA in the germline V gene. This CDR3 is 14 amino acids long. V lost 3 bases, J lost 4 bases, and 13 bases lay in between. CDR3 protein: CASSLVGAAYEQYF. CDR3 DNA: TGTGCCAGCAGCTTGGTGGGAGCTGCTTACGAGCAGTACTTC.